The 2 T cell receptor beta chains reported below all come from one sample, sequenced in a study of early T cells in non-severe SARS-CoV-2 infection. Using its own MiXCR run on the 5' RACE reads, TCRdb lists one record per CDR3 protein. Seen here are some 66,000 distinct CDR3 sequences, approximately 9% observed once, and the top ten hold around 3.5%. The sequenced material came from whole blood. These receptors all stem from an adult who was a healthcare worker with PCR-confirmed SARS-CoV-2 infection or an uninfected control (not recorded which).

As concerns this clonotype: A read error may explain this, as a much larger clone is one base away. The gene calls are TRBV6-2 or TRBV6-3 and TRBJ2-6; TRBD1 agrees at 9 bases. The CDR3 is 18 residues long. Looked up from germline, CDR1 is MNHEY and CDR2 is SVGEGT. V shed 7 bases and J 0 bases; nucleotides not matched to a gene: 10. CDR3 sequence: CASNPRQGEPSGANVLTF. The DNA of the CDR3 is TGTGCCAGCAACCCCAGACAGGGGGAACCCTCTGGGGCCAACGTCCTGACTTTC.

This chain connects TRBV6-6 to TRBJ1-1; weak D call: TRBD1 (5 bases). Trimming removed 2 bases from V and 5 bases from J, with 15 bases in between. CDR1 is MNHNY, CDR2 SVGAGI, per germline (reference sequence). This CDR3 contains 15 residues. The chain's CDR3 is CASSYDGTLGTEAFF. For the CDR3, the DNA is TGTGCCAGCAGTTACGATGGGACCCTAGGGACTGAAGCTTTCTTT.